This record looks at one TCR beta chain sequence and its context. Its target is unknown. Germline V gene data show CDR1 as SGHAT and CDR2 as FQNNGV. Losses at the gene ends were 5 bases for V and 1 base for J; bases not matched to a gene: 7. This CDR3 contains 15 residues. The data derive from a study of T-cell memory formation after mild COVID-19. At the level of the study: Largely, TCR clusters stayed within a single donor. Study-wide points: Clones contracting across day 15 to 85 had a balanced CD4/CD8 profile; later expanding clones leaned CD4+. Pre-infection memory carried some responding clones, suggesting that cross-reactive memory joined.

TCRdb reprocessed the 5' RACE reads with MiXCR, giving one entry per CDR3 protein. This table holds roughly 600,000 distinct CDR3 sequences, 18% found once. The material sequenced was PBMCs or a T cell subset sorted from them (not recorded which). This clonotype was obtained from an adult woman who had mild COVID-19 (a few samples of this study predate the infection). Cell type and time point are not known. The genes are TRBV11-2 and TRBJ2-7; 8 nucleotides line up with TRBD1. As DNA, the CDR3 is TGTGCCAGCAGCACACAGGGGGATCTTTCCTACGAGCAGTACTTC. Translated: CASSTQGDLSYEQYF.